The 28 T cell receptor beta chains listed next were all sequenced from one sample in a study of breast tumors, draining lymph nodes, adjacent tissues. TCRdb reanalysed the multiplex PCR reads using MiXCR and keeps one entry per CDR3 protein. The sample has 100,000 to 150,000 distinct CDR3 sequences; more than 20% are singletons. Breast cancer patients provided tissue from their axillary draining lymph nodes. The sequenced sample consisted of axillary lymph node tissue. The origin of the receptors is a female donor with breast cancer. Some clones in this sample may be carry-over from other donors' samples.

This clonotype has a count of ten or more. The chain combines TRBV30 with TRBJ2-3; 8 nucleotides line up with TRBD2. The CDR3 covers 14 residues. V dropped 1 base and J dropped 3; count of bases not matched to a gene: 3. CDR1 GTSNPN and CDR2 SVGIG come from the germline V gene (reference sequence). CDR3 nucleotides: TGTGCCTGGAGTGATGGCGGGAGGACAGATACGCAGTATTTT. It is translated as CAWSDGGRTDTQYF.

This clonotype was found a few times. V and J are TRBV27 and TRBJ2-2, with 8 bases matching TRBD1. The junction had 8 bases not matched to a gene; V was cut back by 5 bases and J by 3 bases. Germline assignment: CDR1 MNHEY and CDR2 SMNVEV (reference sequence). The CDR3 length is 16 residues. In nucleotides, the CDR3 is TGTGCCAGCAGTCCGACAGGGGTATTTCACACCGGGGAGCTGTTTTTT. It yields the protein CASSPTGVFHTGELFF.

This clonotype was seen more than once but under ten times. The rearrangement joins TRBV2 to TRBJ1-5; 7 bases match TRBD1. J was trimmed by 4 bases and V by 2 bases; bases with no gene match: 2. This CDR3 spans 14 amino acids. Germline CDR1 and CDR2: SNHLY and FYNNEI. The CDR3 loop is CASSEWGQNQPQHF. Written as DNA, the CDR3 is TGTGCCAGCAGTGAATGGGGACAGAATCAGCCCCAGCATTTT.

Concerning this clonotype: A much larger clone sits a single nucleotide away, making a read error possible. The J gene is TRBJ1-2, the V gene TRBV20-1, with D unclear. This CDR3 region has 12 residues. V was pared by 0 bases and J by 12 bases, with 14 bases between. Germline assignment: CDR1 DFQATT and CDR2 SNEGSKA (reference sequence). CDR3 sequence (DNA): TGCAGTGCTAGAGATGCGAAAACAGCCCACACCTTC. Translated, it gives CSARDAKTAHTF.

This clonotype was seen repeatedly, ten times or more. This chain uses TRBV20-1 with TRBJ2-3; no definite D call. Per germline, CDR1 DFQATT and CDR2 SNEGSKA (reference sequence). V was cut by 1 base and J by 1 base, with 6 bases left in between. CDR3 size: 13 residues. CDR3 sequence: CSARVGGTDTQYF. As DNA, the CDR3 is TGCAGTGCTAGAGTCGGAGGCACAGATACGCAGTATTTT.

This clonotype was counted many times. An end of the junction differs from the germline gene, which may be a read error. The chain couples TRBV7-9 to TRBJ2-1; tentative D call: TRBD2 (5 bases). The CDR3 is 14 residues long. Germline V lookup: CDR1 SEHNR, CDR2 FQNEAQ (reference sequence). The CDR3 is CASSRGEGAVFRSF. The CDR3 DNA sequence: TGTGCCAGCAGCCGGGGAGAGGGAGCGGTGTTTCGTAGCTTC.

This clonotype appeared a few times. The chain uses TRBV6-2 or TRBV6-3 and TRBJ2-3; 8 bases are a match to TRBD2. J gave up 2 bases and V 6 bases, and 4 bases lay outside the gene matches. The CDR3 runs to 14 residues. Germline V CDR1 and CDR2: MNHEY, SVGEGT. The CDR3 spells CASRRAGATDTQYF. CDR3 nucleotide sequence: TGTGCCAGCAGAAGAGCGGGAGCCACAGATACGCAGTATTTT.

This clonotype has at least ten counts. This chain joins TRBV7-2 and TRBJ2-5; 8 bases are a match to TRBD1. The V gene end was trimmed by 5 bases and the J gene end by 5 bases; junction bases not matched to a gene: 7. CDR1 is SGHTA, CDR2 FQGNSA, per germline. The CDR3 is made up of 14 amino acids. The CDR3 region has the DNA TGTGCCAGCAGCCCGGGACAGGTTGGCGAGACCCAGTACTTC. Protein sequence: CASSPGQVGETQYF.

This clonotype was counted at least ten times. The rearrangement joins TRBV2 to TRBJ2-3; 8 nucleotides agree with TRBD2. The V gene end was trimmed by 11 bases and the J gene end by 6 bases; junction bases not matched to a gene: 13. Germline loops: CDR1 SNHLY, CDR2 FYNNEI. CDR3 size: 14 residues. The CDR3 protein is CACSGGQDGDTQYF. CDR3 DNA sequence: TGTGCCTGCTCGGGGGGGCAGGATGGGGATACGCAGTATTTT.

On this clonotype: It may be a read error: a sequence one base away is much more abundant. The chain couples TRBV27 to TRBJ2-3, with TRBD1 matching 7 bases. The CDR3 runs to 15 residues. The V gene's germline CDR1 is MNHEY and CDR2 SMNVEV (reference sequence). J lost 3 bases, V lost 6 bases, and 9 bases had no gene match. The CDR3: CASRPWDRVTDTQYF. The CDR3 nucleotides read TGTGCCAGCAGACCCTGGGACAGAGTAACAGATACGCAGTATTTT.

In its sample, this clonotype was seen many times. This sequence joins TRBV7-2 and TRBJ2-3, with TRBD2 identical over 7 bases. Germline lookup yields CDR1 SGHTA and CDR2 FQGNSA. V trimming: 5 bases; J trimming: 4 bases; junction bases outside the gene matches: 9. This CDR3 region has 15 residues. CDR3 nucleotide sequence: TGTGCCAGCAGCGCCGGGACTACCCGCTCAGATACGCAGTATTTT. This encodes CASSAGTTRSDTQYF.

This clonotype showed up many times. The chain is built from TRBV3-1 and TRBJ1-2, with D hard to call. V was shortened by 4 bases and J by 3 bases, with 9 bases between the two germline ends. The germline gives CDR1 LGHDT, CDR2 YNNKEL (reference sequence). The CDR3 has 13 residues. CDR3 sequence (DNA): TGTGCCAGCAGCCGCCAGGACTACTATGGCTACACCTTC. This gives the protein CASSRQDYYGYTF.

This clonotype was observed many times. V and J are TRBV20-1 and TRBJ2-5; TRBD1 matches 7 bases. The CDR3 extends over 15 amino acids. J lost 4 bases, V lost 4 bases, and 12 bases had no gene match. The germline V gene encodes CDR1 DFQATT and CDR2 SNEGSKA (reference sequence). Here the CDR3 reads CSATPEQGFRETQYF. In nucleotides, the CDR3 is TGCAGTGCTACCCCGGAACAGGGGTTCCGAGAGACCCAGTACTTC.

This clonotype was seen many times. This chain's CDR3 is CATSRERAQNQPQHF. The CDR3 DNA is TGTGCCACCAGCAGAGAACGAGCCCAGAATCAGCCCCAGCATTTT. The rearrangement uses TRBV15 and TRBJ1-5; D is unclear. Germline CDR1 LNHNV, CDR2 YYDKDF (reference sequence). CDR3 length: 15 residues. With 0 bases removed from V and 4 bases from J, the gap between germline ends came to 10 bases. The variable domain in full, completed from reference TRBV15 and TRBJ1-5, reads DAMVIQNPRYQVTQFGKPVTLSCSQTLNHNVMYWYQQKSSQAPKLLFHYYDKDFNNEADTPDNFQSRRPNTSFCFLDIRSPGLGDTAMYLCATSRERAQNQPQHFGDGTRLSIL.

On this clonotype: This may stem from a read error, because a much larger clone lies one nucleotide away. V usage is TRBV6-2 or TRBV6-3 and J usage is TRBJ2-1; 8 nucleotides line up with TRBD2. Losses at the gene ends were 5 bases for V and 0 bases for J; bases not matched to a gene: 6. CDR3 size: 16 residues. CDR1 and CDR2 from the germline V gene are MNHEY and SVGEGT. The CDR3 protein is CASSGSGSSSYNEQFF. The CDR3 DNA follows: TGTGCCAGCAGTGGAAGCGGGAGCAGCTCCTACAATGAGCAGTTCTTC.

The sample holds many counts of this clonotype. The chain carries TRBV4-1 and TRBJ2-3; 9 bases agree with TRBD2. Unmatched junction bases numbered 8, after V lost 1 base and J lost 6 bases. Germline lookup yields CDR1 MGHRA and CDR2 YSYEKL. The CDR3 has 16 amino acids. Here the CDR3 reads CASSQVGGRAFDTQYF. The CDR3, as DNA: TGCGCCAGCAGCCAAGTGGGCGGGAGGGCCTTCGATACGCAGTATTTT.

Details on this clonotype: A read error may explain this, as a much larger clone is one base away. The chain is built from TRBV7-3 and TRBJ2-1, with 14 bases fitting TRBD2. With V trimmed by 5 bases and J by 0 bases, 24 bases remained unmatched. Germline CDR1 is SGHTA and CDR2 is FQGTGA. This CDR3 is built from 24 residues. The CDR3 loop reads CASSRGTGVGWGLAGVGSYNEQFF. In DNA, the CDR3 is TGTGCCAGCAGCAGGGGGACAGGGGTGGGGTGGGGACTAGCGGGAGTAGGCTCCTACAATGAGCAGTTCTTC.

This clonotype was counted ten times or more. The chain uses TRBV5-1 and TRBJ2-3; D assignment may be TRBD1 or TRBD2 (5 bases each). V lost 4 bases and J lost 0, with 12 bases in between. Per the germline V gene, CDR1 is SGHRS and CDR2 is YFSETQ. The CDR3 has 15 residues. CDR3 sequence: CASSEGPISTDTQYF. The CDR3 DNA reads TGCGCCAGCAGCGAGGGACCAATCAGCACAGATACGCAGTATTTT. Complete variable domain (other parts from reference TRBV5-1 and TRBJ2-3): KAGVTQTPRYLIKTRGQQVTLSCSPISGHRSVSWYQQTPGQGLQFLFEYFSETQRNKGNFPGRFSGRQFSNSRSEMNVSTLELGDSALYLCASSEGPISTDTQYFGPGTRLTVL.

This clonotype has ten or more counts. The CDR3 bases are TGTGCCAGCAGCCGGACCTTTACCGGGGAGCTGTTTTTT. Its protein is CASSRTFTGELFF. The rearrangement uses TRBV7-8 and TRBJ2-2; D gene unclear. Germline lookup yields CDR1 SGHVS and CDR2 FQNEAQ. The CDR3 is 13 residues long. V lost 5 bases and J 5 bases, leaving 9 bases between the germline ends.

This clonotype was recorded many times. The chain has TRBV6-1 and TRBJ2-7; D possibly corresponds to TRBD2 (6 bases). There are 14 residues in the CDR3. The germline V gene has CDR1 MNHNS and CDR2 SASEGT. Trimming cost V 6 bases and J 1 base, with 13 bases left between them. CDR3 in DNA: TGTGCCAGCAGCCCCCGGGAGCTTTCCTACGAGCAGTACTTC. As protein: CASSPRELSYEQYF.

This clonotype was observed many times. The CDR3 DNA is TGTGCCAGCAGTTTCGGACTAGCGGGAGACAATGAGCAGTTCTTC. This gives the protein CASSFGLAGDNEQFF. The V and J genes are TRBV12-3 or TRBV12-4 and TRBJ2-1, with 13 bases matching TRBD2. The trim removed 3 bases at V and 5 bases at J, leaving 1 base unmatched. CDR3 size: 15 residues.

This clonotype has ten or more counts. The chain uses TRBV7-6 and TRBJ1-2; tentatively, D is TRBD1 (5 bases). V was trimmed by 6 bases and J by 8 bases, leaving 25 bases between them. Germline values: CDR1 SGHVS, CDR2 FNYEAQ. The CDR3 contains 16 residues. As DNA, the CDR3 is TGTGCCAGCAGTCCGGAACTGAGGGGAATATCGGGAGGCTACACCTTC. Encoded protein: CASSPELRGISGGYTF.

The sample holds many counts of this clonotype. The CDR3, as DNA: TGTGCCAGCAGCTTAGAGGGACTAGCGGGAGAGACCTACGAGCAGTACTTC. Its protein product is CASSLEGLAGETYEQYF. J is TRBJ2-7 and V is TRBV7-9; 14 bases are a match to TRBD2. With 1 base clipped from V and 2 bases from J, the junction kept 4 bases outside the gene matches. From germline, CDR1 is SEHNR and CDR2 FQNEAQ (reference sequence). The CDR3 runs to 17 residues.

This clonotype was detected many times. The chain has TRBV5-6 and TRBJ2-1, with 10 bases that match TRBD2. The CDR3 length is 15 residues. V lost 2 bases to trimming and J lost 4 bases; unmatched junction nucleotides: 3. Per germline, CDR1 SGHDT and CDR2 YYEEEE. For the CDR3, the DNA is TGTGCCAGCAGCTTCACTAGCGGGACATACAATGAGCAGTTCTTC. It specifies CASSFTSGTYNEQFF.

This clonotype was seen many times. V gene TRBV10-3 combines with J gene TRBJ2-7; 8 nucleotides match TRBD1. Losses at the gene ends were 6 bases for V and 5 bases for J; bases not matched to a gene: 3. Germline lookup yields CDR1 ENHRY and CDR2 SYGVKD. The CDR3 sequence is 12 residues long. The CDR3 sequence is CAISQGAHEQYF. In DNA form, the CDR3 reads TGTGCCATCAGCCAGGGGGCGCACGAGCAGTACTTC.

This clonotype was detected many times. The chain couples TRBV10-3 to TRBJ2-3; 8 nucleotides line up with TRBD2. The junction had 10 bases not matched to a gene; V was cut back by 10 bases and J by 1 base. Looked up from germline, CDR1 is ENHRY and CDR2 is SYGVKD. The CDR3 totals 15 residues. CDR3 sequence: CATAVGSGGTDTQYF. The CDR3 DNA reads TGTGCCACCGCGGTAGGTAGCGGGGGCACAGATACGCAGTATTTT.

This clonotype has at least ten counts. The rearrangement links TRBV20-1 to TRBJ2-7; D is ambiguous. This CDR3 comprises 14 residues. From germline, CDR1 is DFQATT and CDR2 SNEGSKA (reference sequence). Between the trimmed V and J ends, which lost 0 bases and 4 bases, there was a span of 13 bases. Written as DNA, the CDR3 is TGCAGTGCTAGAGATGGTTCGGTTGGGTACGAGCAGTACTTC. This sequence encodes CSARDGSVGYEQYF.

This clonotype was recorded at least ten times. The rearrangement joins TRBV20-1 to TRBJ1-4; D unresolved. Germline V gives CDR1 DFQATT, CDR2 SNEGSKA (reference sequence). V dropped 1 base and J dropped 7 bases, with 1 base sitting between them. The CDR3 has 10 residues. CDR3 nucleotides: TGCAGTGCTAGAGGTGAAAAACTGTTTTTT. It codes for CSARGEKLFF.